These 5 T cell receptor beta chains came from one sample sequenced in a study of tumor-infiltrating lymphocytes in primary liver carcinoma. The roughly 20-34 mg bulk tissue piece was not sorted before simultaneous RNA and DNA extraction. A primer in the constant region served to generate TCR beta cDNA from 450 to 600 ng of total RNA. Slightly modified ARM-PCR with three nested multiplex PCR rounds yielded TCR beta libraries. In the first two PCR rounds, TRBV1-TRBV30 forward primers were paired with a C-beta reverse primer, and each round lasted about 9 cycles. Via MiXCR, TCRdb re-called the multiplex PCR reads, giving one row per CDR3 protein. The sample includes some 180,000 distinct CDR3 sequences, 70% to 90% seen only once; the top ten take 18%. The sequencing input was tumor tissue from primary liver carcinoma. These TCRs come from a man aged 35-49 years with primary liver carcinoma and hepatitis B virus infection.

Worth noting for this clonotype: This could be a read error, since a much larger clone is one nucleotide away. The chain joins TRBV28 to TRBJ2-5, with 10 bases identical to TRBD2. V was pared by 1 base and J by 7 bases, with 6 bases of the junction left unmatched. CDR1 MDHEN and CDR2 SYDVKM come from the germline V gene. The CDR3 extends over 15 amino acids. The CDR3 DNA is TGTGCCAGCAGTTTATCGCTAGCGGGAGCAAGGACCCAGTACTTC. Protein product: CASSLSLAGARTQYF.

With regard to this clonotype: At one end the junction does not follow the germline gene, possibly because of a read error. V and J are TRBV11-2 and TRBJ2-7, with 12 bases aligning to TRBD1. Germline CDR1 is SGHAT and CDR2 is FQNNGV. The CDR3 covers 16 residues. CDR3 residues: CTSSLEPGQGASKQYF. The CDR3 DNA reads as TGTACCAGCAGCTTAGAGCCGGGACAGGGGGCGAGTAAGCAGTACTTC.

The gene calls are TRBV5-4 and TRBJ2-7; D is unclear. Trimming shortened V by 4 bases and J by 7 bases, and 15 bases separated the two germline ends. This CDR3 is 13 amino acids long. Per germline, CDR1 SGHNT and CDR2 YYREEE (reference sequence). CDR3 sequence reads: CASSTPLIGEQYF. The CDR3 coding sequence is TGTGCCAGCAGCACCCCACTGATTGGAGAGCAGTACTTC.

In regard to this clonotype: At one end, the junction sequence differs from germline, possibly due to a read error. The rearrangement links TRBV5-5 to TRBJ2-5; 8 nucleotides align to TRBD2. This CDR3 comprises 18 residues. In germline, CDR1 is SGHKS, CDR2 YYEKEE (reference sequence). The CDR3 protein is CASSLGLIGREYQETQYF. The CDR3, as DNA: TGTGCTAGCAGCCTGGGGTTGATCGGGAGGGAGTACCAAGAGACCCAGTACTTC.

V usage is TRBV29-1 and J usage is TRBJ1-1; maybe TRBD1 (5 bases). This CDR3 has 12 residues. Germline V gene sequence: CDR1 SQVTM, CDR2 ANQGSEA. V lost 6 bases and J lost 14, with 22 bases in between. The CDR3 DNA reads TGCAGCGTCTCTCAGGGCAGGGTTGGAGCCTTCTTT. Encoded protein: CSVSQGRVGAFF.